This entry concerns a single T cell receptor beta chain. The same CDR3 also results from other DNA sequences found in this sample. This record belongs to a study of cytomegalovirus exposure and HLA in healthy donors. The primer mix had 60 Vbeta and 13 Jbeta primers. The protocol was immunoSEQ multiplex PCR, while the TCRdb copy is restricted to in-frame clones and leaves out a portion. The sample holds under 200,000 clones, under 85% seen once. Sequencing used PBMCs. This receptor was identified in a woman aged 18-29 years in good health and CMV-seropositive.

The CDR3 DNA reads as TGTGCCAGCAGCTTAGGAGCCCCCTACGAGCAGTACTTC. Protein product: CASSLGAPYEQYF. This chain joins TRBV11-2 and TRBJ2-7, with unresolved D. This CDR3 region has 13 residues. V was cut by 1 base and J by 2 bases, with 6 bases left in between. Germline V gene lookup returns CDR1 SGHAT and CDR2 FQNNGV.